The clone carrying this TCR beta chain was seen just once. The antigen is not known. At one boundary the junction diverges from the germline segment, which might be a read error. Blood RNA was derived from unsorted whole blood, and germline DNA was extracted too. Chronic HBV infection was present, with no prior treatment. Investigators obtained approximately 3.9 milliliters of peripheral blood ahead of surgery. The data stem from a study of tumor-infiltrating lymphocytes in primary liver carcinoma. Study outcomes and limitations: Lesser overlap characterized tumor-adjacent and tumor-blood pairs relative to tumor region pairs. When set against blood, tumors had a significantly higher top-250-clone fraction (p = 0.039).

TCR beta cDNA was made from around 460 ng total RNA with a constant-region primer. Libraries covering TCR beta were generated through three nested multiplex PCR rounds (using a slightly modified ARM-PCR). MiXCR was run by TCRdb on the multiplex PCR reads, yielding one entry per CDR3 protein. This sample has 200,000 or so distinct CDR3 sequences, with around three fifths found just once. Material for sequencing was peripheral blood. This TCR was recovered from a woman aged 55-70 years with primary liver carcinoma and hepatitis B virus infection.

The CDR3 DNA follows: TGTACCAGCAGTTACTCGGGACTAGCTGAGCAGTACTTC. This translates into CTSSYSGLAEQYF. The gene calls are TRBV6-5 and TRBJ2-7; TRBD2 matches at 9 bases. The germline gives CDR1 MNHEY, CDR2 SVGAGI. The CDR3 totals 13 residues.